This TCR beta chain came from a study of control samples from healthy donors and cancer patients. The ends were cut back, 2 bases at V and 8 bases at J, with 19 bases in the middle. Germline assignment: CDR1 MNHEY and CDR2 SMNVEV (reference sequence). There are 16 residues in the CDR3. Generated by immunoSEQ multiplex PCR, the TCRdb table keeps only in-frame clones and is missing some. The profile covers about 140,000 clones, with 91% appearing a single time and approximately 6.8% taken by the ten largest. The V and J genes are TRBV27 and TRBJ2-1; D may be TRBD1 or TRBD2 (6 bases each). The TCR sequence derives from a man younger than 30 in good health. Sequenced material: blood. The CDR3: CASSLTLRGVSDEQFF. CDR3 sequence (DNA): TGTGCCAGCAGTTTAACCCTAAGGGGGGTGTCCGATGAGCAGTTCTTC.